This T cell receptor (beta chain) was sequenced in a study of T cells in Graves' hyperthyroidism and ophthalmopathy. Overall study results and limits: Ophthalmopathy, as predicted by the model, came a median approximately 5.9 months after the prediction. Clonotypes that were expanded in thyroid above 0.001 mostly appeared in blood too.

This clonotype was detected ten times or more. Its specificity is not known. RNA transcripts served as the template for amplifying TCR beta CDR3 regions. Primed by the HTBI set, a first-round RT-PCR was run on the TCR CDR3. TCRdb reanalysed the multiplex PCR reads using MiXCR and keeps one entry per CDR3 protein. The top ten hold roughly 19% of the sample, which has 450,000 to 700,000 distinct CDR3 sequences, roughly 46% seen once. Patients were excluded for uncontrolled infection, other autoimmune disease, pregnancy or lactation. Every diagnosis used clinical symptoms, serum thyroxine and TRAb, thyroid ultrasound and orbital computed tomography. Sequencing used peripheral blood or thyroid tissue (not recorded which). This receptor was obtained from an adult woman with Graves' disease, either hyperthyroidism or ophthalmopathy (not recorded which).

The DNA of the CDR3 is TGCGCCAGCAGCTTGCATCAGGGGGGTAGCGAGCAGTACTTC. Residues: CASSLHQGGSEQYF. The V gene is TRBV5-1, the J gene TRBJ2-7; a possible D gene is TRBD1 (7 bases). CDR1 SGHRS and CDR2 YFSETQ come from the germline V gene. The CDR3 is 14 residues long. Trimming left V 1 base short and J 6 bases short, with 14 bases between.